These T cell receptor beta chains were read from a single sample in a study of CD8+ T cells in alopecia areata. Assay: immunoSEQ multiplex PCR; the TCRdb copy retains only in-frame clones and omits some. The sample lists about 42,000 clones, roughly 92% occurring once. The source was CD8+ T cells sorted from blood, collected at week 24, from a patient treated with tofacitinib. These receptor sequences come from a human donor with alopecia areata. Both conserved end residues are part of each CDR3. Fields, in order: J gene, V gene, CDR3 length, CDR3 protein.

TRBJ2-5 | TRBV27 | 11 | CASTGGETQYF
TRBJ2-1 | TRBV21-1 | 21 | CASSNTSGPNQNPSSYNEQFF
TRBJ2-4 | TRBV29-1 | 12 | CSAGSSPSIQYF
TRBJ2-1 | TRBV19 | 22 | CASSLLPPGLAGGPGSYNEQFF
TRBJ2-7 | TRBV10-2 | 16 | CASSESNSQTPYEQYF
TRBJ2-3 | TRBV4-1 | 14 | CASSQTLSTDTQYF
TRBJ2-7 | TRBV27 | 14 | CASSFAGGSYEQYF
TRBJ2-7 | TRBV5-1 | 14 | CASSLVQGAYEQYF
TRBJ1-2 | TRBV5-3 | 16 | CARHYRMVRKTYGYTF
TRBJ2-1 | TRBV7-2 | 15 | CASSWLAGVQNEQFF
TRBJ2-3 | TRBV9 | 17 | CASSVAWTDPSTDTQYF
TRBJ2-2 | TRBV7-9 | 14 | CASSLGWDTGELFF
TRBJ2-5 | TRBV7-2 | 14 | CASSLARAGETQYF
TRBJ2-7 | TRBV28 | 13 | CASSGVQGYEQYF
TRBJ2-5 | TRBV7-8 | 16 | CASSFYPGTVVETQYF
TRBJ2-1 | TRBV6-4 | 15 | CASSDGLAGGNEQFF
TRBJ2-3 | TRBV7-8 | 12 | CASSLSEDTQYF
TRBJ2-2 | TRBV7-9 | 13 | CASSLGETGELFF
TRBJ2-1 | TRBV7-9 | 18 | CASSSTSATSGGAGEQFF
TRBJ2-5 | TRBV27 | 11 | CASSFGKTQYF
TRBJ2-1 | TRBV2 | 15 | CASSEVGIPYNEQFF
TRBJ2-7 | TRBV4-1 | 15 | CASSQEEQVDYEQYF
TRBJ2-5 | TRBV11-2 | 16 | CASSSSISVSRETQYF
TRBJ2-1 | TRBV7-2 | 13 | CASSQPGPNEQFF
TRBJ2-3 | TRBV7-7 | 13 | CASSEEWGYTQYF
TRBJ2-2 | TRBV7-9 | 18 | CASSSSQLGLADTGELFF
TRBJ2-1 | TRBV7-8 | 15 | CASSLDGQRGGEQFF
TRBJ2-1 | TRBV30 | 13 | CAWAISTYNEQFF
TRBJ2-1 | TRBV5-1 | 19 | CASLDTNSVEIPTNNEQFF
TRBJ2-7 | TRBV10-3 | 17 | CAISETGLAGSRDEQYF
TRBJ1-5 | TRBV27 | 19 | CASSLRQGVMGRGNQPQHF
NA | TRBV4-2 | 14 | CASSQEMGLYEQYF
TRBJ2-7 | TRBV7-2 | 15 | CASSSWGGLIYEQYF
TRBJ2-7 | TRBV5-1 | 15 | CASSWGQGSTYEQYF
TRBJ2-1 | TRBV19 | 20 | CASSIVWEPGAYSHHNEQFF
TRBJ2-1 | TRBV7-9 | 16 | CASSLESGGLDNEQFF
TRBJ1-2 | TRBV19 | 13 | CASSMTGTDGYTF
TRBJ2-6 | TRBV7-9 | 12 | CAPGSGANVLTF
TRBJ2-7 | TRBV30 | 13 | CAWASGASYEQYF
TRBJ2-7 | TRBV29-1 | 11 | CSVEGSYEQYF
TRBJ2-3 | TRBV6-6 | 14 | CASGTGGGTDTQYF
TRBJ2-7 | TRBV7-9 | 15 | CASSGQGESSYEQYF